These T cell receptor beta chains were read from a single sample in a study of CDR3 diversity in severe acne. Via MiXCR, TCRdb re-called the PCR reads, giving one row per CDR3 protein. The sample yields 90,000 or so distinct CDR3 sequences, 45% to 50% seen once. The source material was blood. Receptors originate from a male donor in good health, serving as a control. CDR3s include the opening cysteine and the closing phenylalanine or tryptophan. D genes are given only for firm matches. Clone size is not always given. Where it is, it says once, few, many or a class for expanded clones.

d_gene: -
v_gene: TRBV11-3
j_gene: TRBJ2-3
abundance: -
CDR3nt: TGTGCCAGCAGCTTAGAAGAGAACACAGATACGCAGTATTTT
CDR3aa: CASSLEENTDTQYF

d_gene: TRBD2
v_gene: TRBV20-1
j_gene: TRBJ2-5
abundance: -
CDR3nt: TGCAGTGCTACCCGACCGGGGGGGCGGGAGACCCAGTACTTC
CDR3aa: CSATRPGGRETQYF

d_gene: -
v_gene: TRBV7-3
j_gene: TRBJ1-1
abundance: -
CDR3nt: TGTGCCAGCAGCAAAGCCTCCTATGCGAACACCGAAGCTCTCTTT
CDR3aa: CASSKASYANTEALF

d_gene: -
v_gene: TRBV5-1
j_gene: TRBJ2-3
abundance: -
CDR3nt: TGCGCCAGCAGCCCTGGGATCACAGATACGCAGTATTTT
CDR3aa: CASSPGITDTQYF

d_gene: -
v_gene: TRBV9
j_gene: TRBJ1-2
abundance: -
CDR3nt: TGTGCCAGCAGCGTCCACGGTTATGGCTACACCTTC
CDR3aa: CASSVHGYGYTF

d_gene: -
v_gene: TRBV6-1
j_gene: TRBJ1-4
abundance: many
CDR3nt: TGTGCCAGCAGTGAAGCGGGCCTAGGGGAAAAACTGTTTTTT
CDR3aa: CASSEAGLGEKLFF

d_gene: -
v_gene: TRBV7-8
j_gene: TRBJ2-2
abundance: few
CDR3nt: TGTGCCAGCAGCTTAAGGTCACTAGGACAGCCTTGGGGGGAGCTGTTTTTT
CDR3aa: CASSLRSLGQPWGELFF

d_gene: -
v_gene: TRBV10-3
j_gene: TRBJ1-2
abundance: few
CDR3nt: TGTGCCATCAGTGAGTCTCGACAATATGGCTACACCTTC
CDR3aa: CAISESRQYGYTF

d_gene: -
v_gene: TRBV19
j_gene: TRBJ1-4
abundance: -
CDR3nt: TGTGCCAGTAGCCCCAGGGTTGGGGAGAATGAAAAACTGTTTTTT
CDR3aa: CASSPRVGENEKLFF

d_gene: -
v_gene: TRBV13
j_gene: TRBJ1-2
abundance: few
CDR3nt: TGTGCCAGCAGCTCGCAGAACAACTATGGCTACACCTTC
CDR3aa: CASSSQNNYGYTF

d_gene: TRBD2
v_gene: TRBV5-1
j_gene: TRBJ2-1
abundance: -
CDR3nt: TGCGCCAGCAGCTCGGCTAGCGGGAGCGAGCAGTTCTTC
CDR3aa: CASSSASGSEQFF

d_gene: -
v_gene: TRBV6-1
j_gene: TRBJ1-6
abundance: -
CDR3nt: TGTGCCAGCAGTGAAAGACGGAGGGCTAATTCACCCCTCCACTTT
CDR3aa: CASSERRRANSPLHF

d_gene: -
v_gene: TRBV5-6
j_gene: TRBJ1-3
abundance: many
CDR3nt: TGTGCCAGCACCAGGATATCAACTGGAAACACCATATATTTT
CDR3aa: CASTRISTGNTIYF

d_gene: TRBD2
v_gene: TRBV10-3
j_gene: TRBJ2-7
abundance: -
CDR3nt: TGTGCCATCAGCACCGGAAGGACTAGCGACCCCTACGAGCAGTACTTC
CDR3aa: CAISTGRTSDPYEQYF

d_gene: TRBD2
v_gene: TRBV6-6
j_gene: TRBJ2-7
abundance: -
CDR3nt: TGTGCCAGCACCGGGACTACGAACACCGGGGAGCAGTACTTC
CDR3aa: CASTGTTNTGEQYF

d_gene: TRBD1
v_gene: TRBV3-1
j_gene: TRBJ1-2
abundance: -
CDR3nt: TGTGCCAGCAGCCAAGATAACGTCGGGACAGGGTTCTATGGCTACACCTTC
CDR3aa: CASSQDNVGTGFYGYTF

d_gene: TRBD2
v_gene: TRBV20-1
j_gene: TRBJ2-7
abundance: -
CDR3nt: TGCAGTGCTAGTAGCGGGAGCGAAGACGAGCAGTACTTC
CDR3aa: CSASSGSEDEQYF

d_gene: -
v_gene: TRBV20-1
j_gene: TRBJ2-3
abundance: many
CDR3nt: TGCAGTGCTAGCTCTAGCCGGGGTGGCGCAGATACGCAGTATTTT
CDR3aa: CSASSSRGGADTQYF

d_gene: -
v_gene: TRBV12-3/TRBV12-4
j_gene: TRBJ1-1
abundance: -
CDR3nt: TGTGCCAGCAGTATCGGAACCATGCTCACTGAAGCTTTCTTT
CDR3aa: CASSIGTMLTEAFF

d_gene: -
v_gene: TRBV2
j_gene: TRBJ2-7
abundance: -
CDR3nt: TGTGCCAGCAGTGAAGGGGGGGAGCAGGGCTCCTACGAGCAGTACTTC
CDR3aa: CASSEGGEQGSYEQYF

d_gene: -
v_gene: TRBV20-1
j_gene: TRBJ1-2
abundance: few
CDR3nt: TGCAGTGCCACGAGGGGGGGGCAGAGCTATGGCTACACCTTC
CDR3aa: CSATRGGQSYGYTF

d_gene: TRBD1
v_gene: TRBV7-9
j_gene: TRBJ2-5
abundance: once
CDR3nt: TGTGCCAGCAGCTCGGGACAGGGATACCAAGAGACCCAGTACTTC
CDR3aa: CASSSGQGYQETQYF

d_gene: TRBD2
v_gene: TRBV4-1
j_gene: TRBJ2-7
abundance: -
CDR3nt: TGCGCCAGCAGCCAAGCACTAGCGGGACAGGTGATTTCCTACGAGCAGTACTTC
CDR3aa: CASSQALAGQVISYEQYF

d_gene: -
v_gene: TRBV28
j_gene: TRBJ1-6
abundance: -
CDR3nt: TGTGCCAGCAGCCCGGGGGGCCGAAATCCACCCCTCCACTTT
CDR3aa: CASSPGGRNPPLHF

d_gene: -
v_gene: TRBV5-5
j_gene: TRBJ1-1
abundance: -
CDR3nt: TGTGCTAGAGCAGGACGCGACACTGAAGCTTTCTTT
CDR3aa: CARAGRDTEAFF

d_gene: TRBD2
v_gene: TRBV25-1
j_gene: TRBJ2-5
abundance: -
CDR3nt: TGTGCCAGGGGGACTAGCGGGAGCGGGGTGAGGGAGACCCAGTACTTC
CDR3aa: CARGTSGSGVRETQYF

d_gene: TRBD1
v_gene: TRBV5-1
j_gene: TRBJ2-7
abundance: once
CDR3nt: TGCGCCAGCAGCTTGGGCCGGGACAGGAAAACCTACGAGCAGTACTTC
CDR3aa: CASSLGRDRKTYEQYF

d_gene: -
v_gene: TRBV7-9
j_gene: TRBJ2-7
abundance: many
CDR3nt: TGTGCCAGCAGCTTAGCGGATAGCTCCTACGAGCAGTACTTC
CDR3aa: CASSLADSSYEQYF

d_gene: TRBD1
v_gene: TRBV7-3
j_gene: TRBJ1-2
abundance: -
CDR3nt: TGTGCCAGCAGCTCCGACAGGGTTGGCTACACCTTC
CDR3aa: CASSSDRVGYTF

d_gene: -
v_gene: TRBV5-4
j_gene: TRBJ2-5
abundance: once
CDR3nt: TGTGCCAGCAGCTTGGGGGACCCCGAGGAGACCCAGTACTTC
CDR3aa: CASSLGDPEETQYF

d_gene: -
v_gene: TRBV5-4
j_gene: TRBJ1-4
abundance: -
CDR3nt: TGTGCCAGCGGACCTCCCGGAGGAGAAAAACTGTTTTTT
CDR3aa: CASGPPGGEKLFF

d_gene: TRBD1
v_gene: TRBV6-1
j_gene: TRBJ2-1
abundance: medium-sized
CDR3nt: TGTGCCAGCAGGGGACAGGGGAGCCATGAGCAGTTCTTC
CDR3aa: CASRGQGSHEQFF

d_gene: -
v_gene: TRBV7-2
j_gene: TRBJ2-7
abundance: few
CDR3nt: TGTGCCAGCAGCTTTCCCCCTGGGGAGCAGTACTTC
CDR3aa: CASSFPPGEQYF

d_gene: -
v_gene: TRBV9
j_gene: TRBJ2-7
abundance: -
CDR3nt: TGTGCCAGCAGCGCGGGGCAGCGGGTAAACTACGAGCAGTACTTC
CDR3aa: CASSAGQRVNYEQYF

d_gene: -
v_gene: TRBV2
j_gene: TRBJ1-1
abundance: many
CDR3nt: TGTGCCAGCAGTGAGCGGGAGGAGAACACTGAAGCTTTCTTT
CDR3aa: CASSEREENTEAFF

d_gene: -
v_gene: TRBV27
j_gene: TRBJ2-3
abundance: -
CDR3nt: TGTGCCTGCAGTTTTGGGTCTAGGAAAGAAGATGCGCAGTATTTT
CDR3aa: CACSFGSRKEDAQYF

d_gene: -
v_gene: TRBV3-1
j_gene: TRBJ1-1
abundance: -
CDR3nt: TGTGCCAGCAGCCAAGGTTCCGACCCCTCCCGGGAGGCTTTCTTT
CDR3aa: CASSQGSDPSREAFF

d_gene: TRBD1
v_gene: TRBV20-1
j_gene: TRBJ1-6
abundance: -
CDR3nt: TGCAGTGCTGGGGACAGGGAAAATTCACCCCTCCACTTT
CDR3aa: CSAGDRENSPLHF

d_gene: -
v_gene: TRBV4-1
j_gene: TRBJ2-1
abundance: -
CDR3nt: TGCGCCAGCAGCCCCGTAGAAAAGCTCTACGAGCAGTTCTTC
CDR3aa: CASSPVEKLYEQFF

d_gene: -
v_gene: TRBV27
j_gene: TRBJ1-2
abundance: few
CDR3nt: TGTGCCAGCAGTTTAGGTTGGGGTAACTATGGCTACACCTTC
CDR3aa: CASSLGWGNYGYTF

d_gene: TRBD1
v_gene: TRBV6-5
j_gene: TRBJ2-6
abundance: -
CDR3nt: TGTGCCAGCAGCCCACCGGGACAGGGAACCGGGGCCAACGTCCTGACTTTC
CDR3aa: CASSPPGQGTGANVLTF

d_gene: -
v_gene: TRBV6-1
j_gene: TRBJ1-3
abundance: -
CDR3nt: TGTGCCAGCCGGGACGGACCGAACACCATATATTTT
CDR3aa: CASRDGPNTIYF

d_gene: -
v_gene: TRBV7-2
j_gene: TRBJ1-6
abundance: -
CDR3nt: TGTGCCAGCAGCTTAGATCGGCTAGGCCGGGAGGGAAATTCACCCCTCCACTTT
CDR3aa: CASSLDRLGREGNSPLHF

d_gene: -
v_gene: TRBV11-2
j_gene: TRBJ2-5
abundance: many
CDR3nt: TGTGCCAGCAGCCCCTCCGGCACTCAAGAGACCCAGTACTTC
CDR3aa: CASSPSGTQETQYF

d_gene: -
v_gene: TRBV5-1
j_gene: TRBJ1-1
abundance: -
CDR3nt: TGCGCCAGCAGCCAGACCCGGATCACTGGAGCTTTCTTT
CDR3aa: CASSQTRITGAFF

d_gene: -
v_gene: TRBV2
j_gene: TRBJ1-1
abundance: few
CDR3nt: TGTGCCAGCAGTTTACAGTTGAACACTGAAGCTTTCTTT
CDR3aa: CASSLQLNTEAFF